Listed below are T cell receptor beta chains from one sample, sequenced in a study of early stage breast cancer tumors. Sequencing used immunoSEQ multiplex PCR; TCRdb keeps in-frame clones, though not all of them. Of roughly 10,000 clones listed, approximately 70% are singletons. Specimen: breast tumor tissue. The receptors were gathered from a person between 45 and 65 years old with breast cancer. Both conserved end residues are part of each CDR3. D genes are given only for firm matches. For some rows the clone size is stated as once, few or many, or as a class when expanded; others skip it.

D: TRBD2; V: TRBV5-1; J: TRBJ2-7; size: .; DNA: TGCGCCAGCAGCTTGCGAGTAGCGGGAGGGGCCTATAACTACGAGCAGTACTTC; CDR3: CASSLRVAGGAYNYEQYF
D: .; V: TRBV11-2; J: TRBJ2-5; size: .; DNA: TGTGCCAGCAGCTTATTCACCGCGACTATGGAGACCCAGTACTTC; CDR3: CASSLFTATMETQYF
D: TRBD2; V: TRBV2; J: TRBJ2-2; size: .; DNA: TGTGCCAGCAGACCAGAACCGGGACTAGCGGGAGTCGGGAACACCGGGGAGCTGTTTTTT; CDR3: CASRPEPGLAGVGNTGELFF
D: .; V: TRBV7-2; J: TRBJ1-4; size: .; DNA: TGTGCCAGCAGCCGAAGTGGGACGGATGAAAAACTGTTTTTT; CDR3: CASSRSGTDEKLFF
D: .; V: TRBV15; J: TRBJ2-3; size: .; DNA: TGTGCCGCGGGGACAGCTAGCACAGATACGCAGTATTTT; CDR3: CAAGTASTDTQYF
D: TRBD1; V: TRBV28; J: TRBJ1-5; size: .; DNA: TGTGCCAGCAGCTCGGGACAGGCTGTCAATCAGCCCCAGCATTTT; CDR3: CASSSGQAVNQPQHF
D: .; V: TRBV2; J: TRBJ1-2; size: .; DNA: TGTGCCAGCAGTGAAGCGATCTTGCTTAGCTATGGCTACACCTTC; CDR3: CASSEAILLSYGYTF
D: .; V: TRBV5-6; J: TRBJ2-5; size: .; DNA: TGTGCCAGCAGCTTGGCTGTCCAAGAGACCCAGTACTTC; CDR3: CASSLAVQETQYF
D: .; V: TRBV5-1; J: TRBJ2-4; size: .; DNA: TGCGCCAGCAGCCTTACCTCAGGGTCCCCCAAAAACATTCAGTACTTC; CDR3: CASSLTSGSPKNIQYF
D: TRBD1; V: TRBV18; J: TRBJ2-7; size: few; DNA: TGTGCCAGCTCACTGAACTCTAAGGTAGGGGGCTGCGAGCAGTACTTC; CDR3: CASSLNSKVGGCEQYF
D: .; V: TRBV7-9; J: TRBJ1-4; size: .; DNA: TGTGCCAGCAGCTTAGAGTTACGTGAAAAACTGTTTTTT; CDR3: CASSLELREKLFF
D: .; V: TRBV6-6; J: TRBJ1-1; size: .; DNA: TGTGCCAGCAGTTCAGGGTGGATGAACACTGAAGCTTTCTTT; CDR3: CASSSGWMNTEAFF
D: .; V: TRBV13; J: TRBJ2-1; size: .; DNA: TGTGCCAGCAGCTTAGGGAGACATACAATTATTTACAATGAGCAGTTCTTC; CDR3: CASSLGRHTIIYNEQFF
D: TRBD2; V: TRBV25-1; J: TRBJ2-1; size: few; DNA: TGTGCCAGCAGTGTTAGGGGACTAGCGGGGAGTAATGAGCAGTTCTTC; CDR3: CASSVRGLAGSNEQFF
D: .; V: TRBV27; J: TRBJ2-3; size: .; DNA: TGTGCCAGCAGTTTATCAGGTACCCGGCGATCAGATACGCAGTATTTT; CDR3: CASSLSGTRRSDTQYF
D: TRBD1; V: TRBV7-9; J: TRBJ2-1; size: .; DNA: TGTGCCAGCAGCTTAGTGGGACAGCAGCAGTTCTTC; CDR3: CASSLVGQQQFF
D: .; V: TRBV7-9; J: TRBJ2-1; size: medium-sized; DNA: TGTGCCAGCGCCCGCTGGGGGGAGGCCCCTTACAATGAGCAGTTCTTC; CDR3: CASARWGEAPYNEQFF
D: TRBD1; V: TRBV4-1; J: TRBJ1-4; size: medium-sized; DNA: TGCGCCAGCAGCCAAGAAGGTTGGGGCAGGGGGATTGAAAAACTGTTTTTT; CDR3: CASSQEGWGRGIEKLFF
D: TRBD1; V: TRBV6-1; J: TRBJ1-2; size: once; DNA: TGTGCCAGCAGTGAAGCGGGGGGAGGGGGCGGGGGCTACACCTTC; CDR3: CASSEAGGGGGGYTF
D: .; V: TRBV25-1; J: TRBJ1-1; size: .; DNA: TGTGCCAGCAGTGGGATGAACACTGAAGCTTTCTTT; CDR3: CASSGMNTEAFF
D: .; V: TRBV5-3; J: TRBJ2-1; size: .; DNA: TGTGCCAGAAGCTTGGAGTCCGAAAAAAGGGCCTACAATGAGCAGTTCTTC; CDR3: CARSLESEKRAYNEQFF
D: .; V: TRBV19; J: TRBJ2-7; size: .; DNA: TGTGCCAGTAGTCCCCTGGACAGATCCTACGAGCAGTACTTC; CDR3: CASSPLDRSYEQYF